One sample yielded the 18 T cell receptor beta chains listed below, sequenced in a study of T-cell reconstitution after alpha-beta-depleted transplantation in children. Molecular barcoding with unique molecular identifiers was used for the TCRbeta library. MiXCR was run by TCRdb on the PCR reads, yielding one entry per CDR3 protein. The profile shows over 200,000 distinct CDR3 sequences, under 9.5% of them singletons. Source: PBMCs from the stem cell graft donor, taken from the stem cell graft. The receptors were sampled from a human donor who donated a stem cell graft to a child with acute lymphoblastic leukemia.

This clonotype came up many times. The chain links TRBV5-4 to TRBJ2-1; no definite D call. The CDR3 runs to 14 residues. Germline loops: CDR1 SGHNT, CDR2 YYREEE (reference sequence). V was cut by 0 bases and J by 5 bases, with 9 bases left in between. CDR3: CASSLDSDHNEQFF. CDR3 sequence (DNA): TGTGCCAGCAGCTTGGACTCCGACCACAATGAGCAGTTCTTC.

In its sample, this clonotype was seen many times. The rearrangement uses TRBV27 and TRBJ2-7; possibly TRBD1 for D (5 bases). CDR1 and CDR2 (germline): MNHEY, SMNVEV (reference sequence). This CDR3 contains 14 residues. V lost 3 bases and J lost 0, with 9 bases in between. The chain's CDR3 is CASSLKTDSYEQYF. CDR3 bases: TGTGCCAGCAGTTTGAAGACAGACTCCTACGAGCAGTACTTC.

This clonotype appeared many times. The chain couples TRBV29-1 to TRBJ1-1; D gene uncertain. CDR3 length: 12 residues. Between the trimmed V and J ends, which lost 4 bases and 3 bases, there was a span of 9 bases. The germline V gene has CDR1 SQVTM and CDR2 ANQGSEA. The CDR3 coding sequence is TGCAGCGTTGTAGTATCGGACACTGAAGCTTTCTTT. This gives the protein CSVVVSDTEAFF.

V gene TRBV7-2 combines with J gene TRBJ2-5, with 12 bases matching TRBD2. V gave up 6 bases and J gave up 5 bases; unmatched junction bases: 10. CDR3 length: 16 amino acids. Germline CDR1 SGHTA, CDR2 FQGNSA. CDR3 region: CASSYASGGAQETQYF. The CDR3 DNA reads TGTGCCAGCAGTTACGCTAGCGGGGGGGCTCAGGAGACCCAGTACTTC.

The chain carries TRBV12-3 or TRBV12-4 and TRBJ1-6; 8 bases map to TRBD1. The CDR3 spans 12 residues. J gave up 11 bases and V 5 bases, and 2 bases lay outside the gene matches. CDR3 coding DNA: TGTGCCAGCAGTACAGGGGGGACACCCCTCCACTTT. This gives the protein CASSTGGTPLHF.

The rearrangement joins TRBV6-5 to TRBJ1-1, with D unresolved. Germline CDR1 and CDR2: MNHEY and SVGAGI. V was trimmed by 7 bases and J by 1 base, leaving 10 bases between them. The CDR3 length is 13 residues. CDR3 sequence (DNA): TGTGCCAGCATCCTCGAGGGGAACACTGAAGCTTTCTTT. Its protein product is CASILEGNTEAFF.

J is TRBJ1-2 and V is TRBV3-1, with 8 bases lining up with TRBD1. The CDR3 covers 14 residues. Germline loops: CDR1 LGHDT, CDR2 YNNKEL (reference sequence). V lost 4 bases to trimming and J lost 5 bases; unmatched junction nucleotides: 6. The CDR3 loop reads CASSPEDRDYGYTF. The DNA for the CDR3 is TGTGCCAGCAGCCCCGAGGACAGGGATTATGGCTACACCTTC.

The chain carries TRBV5-1 and TRBJ2-7, with D maybe TRBD1 (6 bases). V was shortened by 0 bases and J by 2 bases, with 9 bases between the two germline ends. In germline, CDR1 is SGHRS, CDR2 YFSETQ. CDR3 length: 14 residues. CDR3 sequence reads: CASSLGTVTYEQYF. The CDR3 nucleotides are TGCGCCAGCAGCTTGGGGACAGTTACCTACGAGCAGTACTTC.

This clonotype showed up just a few times. The chain couples TRBV11-2 to TRBJ1-5; D perhaps matches TRBD1 (6 bases). CDR3 length: 11 residues. Germline loops: CDR1 SGHAT, CDR2 FQNNGV. With 5 bases removed from V and 13 bases from J, the gap between germline ends came to 12 bases. The CDR3 protein is CASSANRDQHF. The CDR3 coding sequence is TGTGCCAGCAGCGCGAACAGGGATCAGCATTTT.

This clonotype was counted between two and nine times. This rearrangement joins TRBV14 to TRBJ2-1; D unresolved. Germline V gene lookup returns CDR1 SGHDN and CDR2 FVKESK. The CDR3 is 15 amino acids. Deletions cut 4 bases from V and 0 bases from J, with 10 bases between. CDR3 DNA: TGTGCCAGCAGCCTTTTTGTGAGCTCCTACAATGAGCAGTTCTTC. Translation: CASSLFVSSYNEQFF. Looking up the rest from reference TRBV14 and TRBJ2-1 gives the full variable domain: EAGVTQFPSHSVIEKGQTVTLRCDPISGHDNLYWYRRVMGKEIKFLLHFVKESKQDESGMPNNRFLAERTGGTYSTLKVQPAELEDSGVYFCASSLFVSSYNEQFFGPGTRLTVL.

In its sample, this clonotype was seen many times. The chain carries TRBV3-1 and TRBJ1-3; D gene uncertain. Germline CDR1 is LGHDT and CDR2 is YNNKEL (reference sequence). CDR3 length: 13 amino acids. V was shortened by 0 bases and J by 10 bases, with 10 bases between the two germline ends. CDR3: CASSQDYGSTIYF. CDR3 nucleotides: TGTGCCAGCAGCCAAGATTACGGGTCTACCATATATTTT. The full variable domain, rest sourced from reference TRBV3-1 and TRBJ1-3, is DTAVSQTPKYLVTQMGNDKSIKCEQNLGHDTMYWYKQDSKKFLKIMFSYNNKELIINETVPNRFSPKSPDKAHLNLHINSLELGDSAVYFCASSQDYGSTIYFGEGSWLTVV.

V is TRBV6-5 and J is TRBJ2-5, with a tentative D call TRBD1 (5 bases). Trimming stripped 3 bases from V and 4 bases from J, with 18 bases between. This CDR3 comprises 16 residues. Looked up from germline, CDR1 is MNHEY and CDR2 is SVGAGI. In DNA, the CDR3 is TGTGCCAGCAGTTATCCCTCGGGTCAGGGAAGAGAGACCCAGTACTTC. Translated: CASSYPSGQGRETQYF.

In this sample, this clonotype turned up many times. This chain uses TRBV12-3 or TRBV12-4 with TRBJ2-2; 7 nucleotides align to TRBD1. The CDR3 covers 13 residues. J lost 5 bases, V lost 3 bases, and 0 bases had no gene match. The CDR3 DNA reads TGTGCCAGCAGTTTCAGGGGGACCGGGGAGCTGTTTTTT. Encoded protein: CASSFRGTGELFF.

Ten or more counts support this clonotype. This rearrangement joins TRBV30 to TRBJ1-1; D is uncertain. The CDR3 runs to 11 residues. The ends were cut back, 4 bases at V and 1 base at J, with 4 bases in the middle. Germline-derived CDR1 and CDR2 are GTSNPN and SVGIG (reference sequence). CDR3 sequence: CAWTKNTEAFF. In DNA, the CDR3 is TGTGCCTGGACGAAGAACACTGAAGCTTTCTTT.

The chain couples TRBV10-3 to TRBJ2-7; D may be TRBD2 (6 bases). This CDR3 is 14 amino acids long. V gave up 0 bases and J gave up 3 bases, with 9 bases separating them. Germline CDR1 ENHRY, CDR2 SYGVKD. The CDR3 DNA reads TGTGCCATCAGTGAGTCGGGGGGAATCTACGAGCAGTACTTC. This codes for CAISESGGIYEQYF.

This clonotype was seen many times. The rearrangement joins TRBV24-1 to TRBJ2-7; the D is unclear. The CDR3 totals 13 residues. V was shortened by 4 bases and J by 3 bases, with 9 bases between the two germline ends. Per the germline V gene, CDR1 is KGHDR and CDR2 is SFDVKD. The CDR3 sequence: CATSDTDHYEQYF. CDR3 DNA sequence: TGTGCCACCAGTGACACGGACCACTACGAGCAGTACTTC.

The CDR3 loop reads CASSSGEASSRTGELFF. DNA of the CDR3: TGTGCCAGTAGCTCAGGGGAGGCAAGTTCGAGGACCGGGGAGCTGTTTTTT. The J gene is TRBJ2-2, the V gene TRBV19; D possibly matches TRBD1 or TRBD2 (6 bases each). Germline values: CDR1 LNHDA, CDR2 SQIVND (reference sequence). CDR3 length: 17 residues. Trimming removed 6 bases at V and 5 bases at J, with 22 bases between.

This clonotype was seen repeatedly, ten times or more. V is TRBV20-1 and J is TRBJ1-6, with TRBD1 matching 7 bases. CDR1 is DFQATT, CDR2 SNEGSKA, per germline (reference sequence). V dropped 6 bases and J dropped 5; count of bases not matched to a gene: 7. CDR3 length: 14 residues. CDR3 residues: CSALDRSNNSPLHF. The CDR3 nucleotides are TGCAGTGCCCTGGACAGGAGCAATAATTCACCCCTCCACTTT.